The T cell receptor (beta chain) under discussion was sequenced for a study of blood T cells in healthy people across ages. Study-level points and caveats: Compared with aged donors, long-lived donors showed fewer expanded clones, suggesting selection.

This clonotype has just one count. Its antigen is unidentified. Extraction yielded at least 5.5 micrograms of total RNA per sample. Combining a sample-barcoded 5' primer with a J-beta primer mix, a second PCR ran for 7 to 11 cycles. The authors tagged each cDNA molecule using a template-switch adaptor with 12 random nucleotides. TCRdb independently ran MiXCR on the 5' RACE reads; one entry per CDR3 protein. The table shows 1,300,000 or so distinct CDR3 sequences, with around 55% occurring only once. Germline V lookup: CDR1 MDHEN, CDR2 SYDVKM. V lost 10 bases and J lost 3, with 19 bases in between. The CDR3 runs 15 residues.

The sequencing sample was made of blood. This TCR was sampled from a man aged 18 to 30 in good health. V gene TRBV28 combines with J gene TRBJ1-5, with a weak D call TRBD1 (5 bases). CDR3 loop: CATSRPGGINQPQHF. The DNA of the CDR3 is TGTGCCACCTCAAGGCCGGGGGGTATCAATCAGCCCCAGCATTTT.